This TCR beta chain was recovered during a study of beta chain features in type 1 diabetes (dated by TCRdb to between 2018 and 2020). In the study overall: Mean age, gender distribution, total cell number and subset yield were not different between patients and healthy donors. Across all samples, almost 110 million sorted cells were examined, and cell number per subset correlated strongly with RNA yield. In the study, recently diagnosed type 1 diabetes patients and matched healthy donors were compared on the TCRB repertoires of their sorted circulating CD4+ T cell subsets. Whereas all 28 donors provided naive and central memory subsets, regulatory and stem cell-like memory subsets were isolated from just 8 patients and about eight healthy donors. Overall results and qualifications from the work: Type 1 diabetes patients showed a moderate but significant shortening of TCRB CDR3 length in all four CD4+ subsets. PCR may preferentially amplify shorter templates, but because patient and control samples were amplified and corrected together, any resulting skew would affect both groups equally. Sequencing cDNA rather than genomic DNA could over-represent highly expressing activated cells, although activation and CD3 levels did not differ between groups. Because the HLA sub-analyses included only small numbers of individuals, any influence of HLA type on TCRB rearrangement was left unresolved. Fewer insertions and more nucleotide deletions at VDJ recombination sites were observed in patients with type 1 diabetes, implying thymic rearrangement abnormalities. The naive, central memory and regulatory TCRB repertoires appeared to resemble one another more closely among patients than among healthy donors.

The High Capacity cDNA Reverse Transcription Kit was used to reverse transcribe all of the isolated RNA, meaning that expressed TCRB transcripts were what got sequenced. Deep immunoSEQ sequencing was performed on naive, central memory and regulatory T cell samples, with an average of roughly 3.6 million total reads per sample. Sorted cells were lysed in RLT buffer, and RNA was extracted using DNase-treated RNeasy Micro or Mini kits according to cell number. Each cell subset was processed on its own to prevent cross-contamination, while patient and healthy donor samples were processed together. TCRB sequences were amplified from cDNA with the immunoSEQ multiplex PCR, producing 87-bp fragments spanning the CDR3 region. Amplicons were sequenced on the Illumina HiSeq platform. Per the authors' processing: PCR bias was computationally corrected using synthetic template baselines, reads within Hamming distance 2 were collapsed, and singletons that could not be merged were discarded. By aligning reads against IMGT, V, D and J genes, CDR3 length, and insertions or deletions at six rearrangement sites were assigned. Within each subset, clonotype counts were normalized to sorted cell number, after which true diversity and Gini coefficients were computed with the tcR R package. Repertoire sharing was quantified using the overlap coefficient calculated on TCRB nucleotide sequences. Out-of-frame TCRB sequences from naive cells were analyzed to stand in for the pre-selection repertoire. Held by TCRdb, this immuneACCESS table contains in-frame sequences only and omits some clones. Under half of the omission traces to an unresolved V gene where checked; the cause of the rest is unknown. V and J calls and clone size are as listed in that table; D and trimming were resolved from the DNA. This sample holds around 360,000 clones; roughly 12% were observed only once. The ten top clones hold over 0.008% of the sample.

As regards this clone: Its target antigen remains unknown. No quality values exist for individual bases; no much larger clone is one base distant. The sample has other DNA sequences that encode this CDR3 too.

Each donor gave one peripheral blood draw, averaging approximately 0.12 L, which was collected into heparinised tubes. A BD FACSAria II was used to sort naive, central memory, regulatory and stem cell-like memory CD4+ T cells with a panel that included CD45RO, CCR7, CD25, CD127, CD95 and CD27. Purity was above 98% for every sorted population. PBMCs were isolated right away by Lymphoprep density gradient centrifugation and were stained directly, without culture. So that batch effects would be minimized, each experiment stained and sorted samples in pairs, pairing one healthy donor with one patient. There are 13 amino acids in the CDR3, from cysteine to phenylalanine inclusive. Of all the DNA, just the CDR3 is kept, 39 bases in frame from base 1. Trimming removed 0 bases from V and 5 bases from J, leaving 7 bases between the germline ends. CDR1 SGHRS and CDR2 YFSETQ are derived from the germline V gene.

Here the chain combines TRBV5-1 and TRBJ2-3; the D segment could be TRBD2, given 6 matching bases. The sequence was obtained from a woman in her late teens or twenties with type 1 diabetes. Sequencing was done on a sample of naive CD4+ T cells from blood. The intended sense of this specimen's cell subset or site label: true naive CD4+ T cells. This receptor carries the CDR3 CASSLAGEDTQYF. The DNA sequence follows: TGCGCCAGCAGCTTGGCGGGGGAAGATACGCAGTATTTT.